The source of this T cell receptor (beta chain) is a study of beta chain features in type 1 diabetes. Notes on the study in general: Possible PCR preference for shorter templates applied equally to patients and controls. At VDJ recombination sites, type 1 diabetes patients had fewer insertions and more deleted nucleotides. Researchers report that Type 1 diabetes patients had moderately but significantly shorter TCRB CDR3s across all four CD4+ subsets.

As every portion of the isolated RNA was reverse transcribed, the sequencing read expressed TCRB transcripts. Sequencing used immunoSEQ multiplex PCR; TCRdb keeps in-frame clones, though not all of them. The table records roughly 300,000 clones, 13% to 15% of them present only once. To note about this clone: Its antigen is not identified.

The CDR3 has 14 amino acids. Per germline, CDR1 SGHRS and CDR2 YFSETQ. The J segment lost 4 bases and the V segment lost 4 bases, leaving 7 bases of the junction unmatched. The authors took one heparinised blood draw, averaging approximately 0.12 L, from each donor. Populations isolated by sorting all had purity greater than 95%. The sequence was collected from a man in his thirties or forties with type 1 diabetes. This chain joins TRBV5-1 and TRBJ1-1, with 7 bases that match TRBD1. The sample consisted of naive CD4+ T cells from blood. The CDR3 DNA reads TGCGCCAGCAGCCCAGGGACAGTTGGCACTGAAGCTTTCTTT. Protein product: CASSPGTVGTEAFF.